Sequencing of this T cell receptor beta chain was carried out in a study of low-dose radiotherapy and immunotherapy resistance in tumors. Across the study: The drug cyclophosphamide was given into a vein at 200 mg/m2 every two weeks, one day before radiation and immunotherapy. From cycle 1 day 1, patients took oral aspirin 300 mg every day for four cycles.

The time point here: before trial treatment. The table lists this clonotype with many counts. TRAV- and TRBV-specific primers were used for first-strand cDNA, which covered alpha and beta chains. Over 20 PCR cycles, TCRs were amplified from a constant-region primer and V-primer adapter. TCRdb re-analysed the reads in MiXCR, keeping a single row per CDR3 protein. The table lists tens of thousands of distinct CDR3 sequences, 9.4% of them singletons. Deletions cut 5 bases from V and 0 bases from J, with 14 bases between. Per germline, CDR1 SNHLY and CDR2 FYNNEI. The CDR3 has 15 amino acids. This clonotype was obtained from a male donor with prostate cancer. The chain uses TRBV2 and TRBJ2-7; possible D gene TRBD2, 6 bases. This sample comprised PBMCs, obtained before treatment. Here the CDR3 reads CASSIPGLVSYEQYF. The CDR3 region has the DNA TGTGCCAGCAGTATACCGGGACTCGTCTCCTACGAGCAGTACTTC.